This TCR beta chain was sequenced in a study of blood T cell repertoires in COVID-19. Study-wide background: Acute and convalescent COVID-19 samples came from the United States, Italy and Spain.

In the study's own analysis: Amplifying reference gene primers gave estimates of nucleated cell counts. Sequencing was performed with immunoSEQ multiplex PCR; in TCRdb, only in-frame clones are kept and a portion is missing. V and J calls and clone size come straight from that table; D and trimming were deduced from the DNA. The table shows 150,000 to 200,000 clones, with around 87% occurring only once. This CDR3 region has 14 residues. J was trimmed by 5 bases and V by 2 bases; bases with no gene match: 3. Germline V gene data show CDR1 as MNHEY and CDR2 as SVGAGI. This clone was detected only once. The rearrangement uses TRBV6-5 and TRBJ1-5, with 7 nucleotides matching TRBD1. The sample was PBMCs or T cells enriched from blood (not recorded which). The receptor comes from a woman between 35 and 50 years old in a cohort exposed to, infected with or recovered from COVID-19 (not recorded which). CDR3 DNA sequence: TGTGCCAGCAGTTACCGACAGGGATATCAGCCCCAGCATTTT. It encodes CASSYRQGYQPQHF.